This entry is about one T cell receptor beta chain. This record comes from a study of T cell responses to AZD1222 COVID-19 vaccine. The length of the CDR3 is 15 residues. With 6 bases removed from V and 4 bases from J, the gap between germline ends came to 15 bases. Germline V gene sequence: CDR1 LNHDA, CDR2 SQIVND (reference sequence). The repertoire was sequenced with immunoSEQ multiplex PCR; TCRdb's copy has only in-frame clones and lacks some. This sample yields roughly 120,000 clones, of which 75% to 90% are seen a single time; around 4.4% belongs to the top ten. This chain connects TRBV19 to TRBJ2-2; TRBD2 might be the D (6 bases). The sequence came from an adult who received the AZD1222 COVID-19 vaccine. This specimen was peripheral blood, taken 28 days after the second AZD1222 dose. The CDR3 DNA reads as TGTGCCAGTAGATCCATCGGAGCGGGCACCGGGGAGCTGTTTTTT. This sequence encodes CASRSIGAGTGELFF.